One T cell receptor (beta chain) is described in this entry. Per the original methods: Reference gene primers were amplified, and this amplification served to estimate nucleated cell counts. Profiled with immunoSEQ multiplex PCR; TCRdb holds only in-frame clones, not every one. That table supplies the V and J calls and clone size; D and trimming were determined from the DNA. The repertoire consists of about 310,000 clones, with approximately 85% occurring once and the leading ten covering 2.2%. V lost 7 bases and J 0 bases, leaving 9 bases between the germline ends. CDR1 is LGHNT and CDR2 is FRNRAP in the germline V gene. CDR3 length equals 13 residues. The sample belongs to a study of blood T cell repertoires in COVID-19. Looking at the study overall: Whether acute or convalescent, the COVID-19 samples came from the United States, Italy and Spain.

The specimen was PBMCs or T cells enriched from blood (not recorded which). The TCR sequence derives from a young man who had recovered from COVID-19. The chain is built from TRBV12-5 and TRBJ1-1; D is unresolved. CDR3 DNA sequence: TGTGCTAGTGCCCTAACAGTGAACACTGAAGCTTTCTTT. Amino acids: CASALTVNTEAFF.